This T cell receptor beta chain derives from a study of blood T cell repertoires in COVID-19. In the study overall: COVID-19 samples collected from the United States, Italy and Spain covered acute and convalescent phases. In each case, the material was cDNA or gDNA derived from T cells, B-cell-depleted T cells, or PBMCs.

Original processing methods: Amplification of reference gene primers was used by the study to estimate nucleated cell counts. The repertoire was sequenced with immunoSEQ multiplex PCR; TCRdb's copy has only in-frame clones and lacks some. V and J calls and clone size come straight from that table; D and trimming were deduced from the DNA. This repertoire shows 74,000 or so clones, approximately 92% found once; its top ten account for approximately 2.9%. Per the germline V gene, CDR1 is LGHNA and CDR2 is YSLEER. This CDR3 is 17 amino acids long. Trimming cost V 0 bases and J 1 base, with 13 bases left between them.

Sequencing was done on a sample of peripheral blood. J is TRBJ1-3 and V is TRBV4-3, with no clear D. This clonotype was obtained from a man aged 45-65 years with acute or convalescent COVID-19. As DNA, the CDR3 is TGCGCCAGCAGCCAAGATCCTCCGGGTTCTTCTGGAAACACCATATATTTT. Translation: CASSQDPPGSSGNTIYF.